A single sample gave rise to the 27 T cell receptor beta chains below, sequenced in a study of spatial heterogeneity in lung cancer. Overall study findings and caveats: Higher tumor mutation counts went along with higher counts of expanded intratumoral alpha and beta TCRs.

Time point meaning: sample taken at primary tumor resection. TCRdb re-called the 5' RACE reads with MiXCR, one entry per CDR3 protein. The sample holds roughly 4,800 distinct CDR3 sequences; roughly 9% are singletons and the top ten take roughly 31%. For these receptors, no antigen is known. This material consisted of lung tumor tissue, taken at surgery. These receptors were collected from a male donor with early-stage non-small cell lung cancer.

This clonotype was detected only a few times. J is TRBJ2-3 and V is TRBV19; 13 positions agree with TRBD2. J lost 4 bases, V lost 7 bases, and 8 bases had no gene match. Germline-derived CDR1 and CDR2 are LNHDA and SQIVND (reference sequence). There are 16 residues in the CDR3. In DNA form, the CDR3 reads TGTGCCAGTAATTGGGGACTAGCGGGGCAGGCAGATACGCAGTATTTT. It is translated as CASNWGLAGQADTQYF. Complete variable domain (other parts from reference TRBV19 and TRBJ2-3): DGGITQSPKYLFRKEGQNVTLSCEQNLNHDAMYWYRQDPGQGLRLIYYSQIVNDFQKGDIAEGYSVSREKKESFPLTVTSAQKNPTAFYLCASNWGLAGQADTQYFGPGTRLTVL.

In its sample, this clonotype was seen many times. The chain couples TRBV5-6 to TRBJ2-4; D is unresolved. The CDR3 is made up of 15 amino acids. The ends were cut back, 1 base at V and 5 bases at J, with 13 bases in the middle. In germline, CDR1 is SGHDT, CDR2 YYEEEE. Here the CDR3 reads CASSLPGSTQNIQYF. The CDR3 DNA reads TGTGCCAGCAGCTTGCCTGGGTCTACTCAAAACATTCAGTACTTC.

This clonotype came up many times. The CDR3 DNA sequence: TGTGCCAGCAGCTTAGGTCGATTTGACACCAACACCGGGGAGCTGTTTTTT. Protein sequence: CASSLGRFDTNTGELFF. The rearrangement joins TRBV7-9 to TRBJ2-2; D is unclear. The CDR3 contains 17 residues. The V gene's germline CDR1 is SEHNR and CDR2 FQNEAQ (reference sequence). Trimming shortened V by 1 base and J by 2 bases, and 14 bases separated the two germline ends.

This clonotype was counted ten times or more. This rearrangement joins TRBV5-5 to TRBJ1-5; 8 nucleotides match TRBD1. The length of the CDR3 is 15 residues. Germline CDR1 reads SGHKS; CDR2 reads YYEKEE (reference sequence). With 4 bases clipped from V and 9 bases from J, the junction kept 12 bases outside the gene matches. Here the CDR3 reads CASSLFDRGDRPQHF. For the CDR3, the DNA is TGTGCCAGCAGCCTTTTCGACAGGGGTGATCGGCCCCAGCATTTT.

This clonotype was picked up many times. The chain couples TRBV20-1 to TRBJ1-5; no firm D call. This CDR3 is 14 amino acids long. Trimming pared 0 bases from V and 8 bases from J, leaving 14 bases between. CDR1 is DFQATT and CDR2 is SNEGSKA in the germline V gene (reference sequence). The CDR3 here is CSARDPTVREPQHF. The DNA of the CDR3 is TGCAGTGCTAGAGACCCCACAGTCCGGGAGCCCCAGCATTTT.

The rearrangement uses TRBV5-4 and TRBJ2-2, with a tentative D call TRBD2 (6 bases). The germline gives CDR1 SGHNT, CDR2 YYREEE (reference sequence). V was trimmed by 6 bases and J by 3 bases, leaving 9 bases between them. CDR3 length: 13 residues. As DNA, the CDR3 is TGTGCCAGCAAGCGGGCCGACACCGGGGAGCTGTTTTTT. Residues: CASKRADTGELFF.

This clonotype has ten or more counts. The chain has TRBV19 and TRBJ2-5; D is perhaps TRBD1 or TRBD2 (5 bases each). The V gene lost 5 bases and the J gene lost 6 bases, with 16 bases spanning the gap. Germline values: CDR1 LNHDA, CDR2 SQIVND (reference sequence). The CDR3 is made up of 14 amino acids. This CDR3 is CASSGDHRSKTQYF. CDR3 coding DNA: TGTGCCAGTAGTGGGGACCACCGATCGAAGACCCAGTACTTC.

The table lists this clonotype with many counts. The CDR3 bases are TGCGCCAGCAGCCAAGGGGGGGCCCTTGGCTACACCTTC. Encoded protein: CASSQGGALGYTF. The chain employs TRBV4-1 and TRBJ1-2, with D possibly matching TRBD1 (6 bases). The CDR3 has 13 residues. Trimming shortened V by 1 base and J by 7 bases, and 10 bases separated the two germline ends. Germline CDR1 MGHRA, CDR2 YSYEKL.

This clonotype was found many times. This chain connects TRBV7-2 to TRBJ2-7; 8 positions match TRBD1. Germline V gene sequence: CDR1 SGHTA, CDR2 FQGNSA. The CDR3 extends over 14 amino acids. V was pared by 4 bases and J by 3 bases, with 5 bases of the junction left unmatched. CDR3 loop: CASSSGTGYYEQYF. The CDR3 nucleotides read TGTGCCAGCAGCTCCGGGACAGGATACTACGAGCAGTACTTC.

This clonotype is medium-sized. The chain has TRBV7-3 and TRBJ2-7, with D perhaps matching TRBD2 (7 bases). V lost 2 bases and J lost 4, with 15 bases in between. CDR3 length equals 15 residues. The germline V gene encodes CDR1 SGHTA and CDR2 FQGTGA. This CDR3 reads CASSLFGGREYEQYF. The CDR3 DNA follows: TGTGCCAGCAGCTTATTCGGGGGGCGCGAATACGAGCAGTACTTC.

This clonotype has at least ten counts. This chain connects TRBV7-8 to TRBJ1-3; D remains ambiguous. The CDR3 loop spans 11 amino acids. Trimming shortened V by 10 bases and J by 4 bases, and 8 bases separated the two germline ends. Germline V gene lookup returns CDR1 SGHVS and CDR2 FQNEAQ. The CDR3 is CATVSGNTIYF. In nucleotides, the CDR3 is TGTGCCACCGTGTCGGGAAACACCATATATTTT.

The CDR3 coding sequence is TGTGCCAGCAGCTTCAGGACAGACTCTAATGAGCAGTTCTTC. Translation: CASSFRTDSNEQFF. The rearrangement joins TRBV5-5 to TRBJ2-1, with D possibly TRBD1 on 6 matching bases. Deletions cut 2 bases from V and 7 bases from J, with 13 bases between. The CDR3 sequence is 14 residues long. Germline V gene lookup returns CDR1 SGHKS and CDR2 YYEKEE (reference sequence).

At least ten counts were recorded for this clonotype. The CDR3 here is CASSFSGTPSGNTIYF. The CDR3 DNA sequence: TGTGCCAGCAGCTTTTCCGGGACACCCTCTGGAAACACCATATATTTT. V gene TRBV7-2 combines with J gene TRBJ1-3; TRBD1 might be the D (6 bases). Germline CDR1 and CDR2: SGHTA and FQGNSA. The CDR3 is 16 amino acids. V gave up 3 bases and J gave up 0 bases, with 12 bases separating them. Full variable domain (missing parts from reference TRBV7-2 and TRBJ1-3): GAGVSQSPSNKVTEKGKDVELRCDPISGHTALYWYRQSLGQGLEFLIYFQGNSAPDKSGLPSDRFSAERTGGSVSTLTIQRTQQEDSAVYLCASSFSGTPSGNTIYFGEGSWLTVV.

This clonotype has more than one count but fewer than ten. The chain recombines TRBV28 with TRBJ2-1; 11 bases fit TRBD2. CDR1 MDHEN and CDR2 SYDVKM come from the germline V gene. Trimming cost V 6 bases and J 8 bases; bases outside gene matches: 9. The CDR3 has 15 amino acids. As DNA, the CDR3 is TGTGCCAGCAGCCGACTAGCGGGATACTTCGATGAGCAGTTCTTC. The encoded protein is CASSRLAGYFDEQFF.

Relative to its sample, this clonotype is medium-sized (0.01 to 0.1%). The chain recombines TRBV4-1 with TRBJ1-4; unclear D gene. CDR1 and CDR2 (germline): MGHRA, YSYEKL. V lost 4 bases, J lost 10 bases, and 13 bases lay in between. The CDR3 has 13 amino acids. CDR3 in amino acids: CASSPRTQGKLFF. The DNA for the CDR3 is TGCGCCAGCAGCCCTCGGACGCAAGGAAAACTGTTTTTT.

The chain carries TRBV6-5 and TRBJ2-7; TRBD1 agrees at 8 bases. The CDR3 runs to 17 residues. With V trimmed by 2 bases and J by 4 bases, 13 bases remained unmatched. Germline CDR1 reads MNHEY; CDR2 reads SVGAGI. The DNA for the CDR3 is TGTGCCAGCAGTTACCGGGCCCAGGGGGCATTAAGTTACGAGCAGTACTTC. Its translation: CASSYRAQGALSYEQYF.

The CDR3, as DNA: TGCGCCAGCAGCTTGGAAATCTCCCCCATGACAGGGGAGCTGTTTTTT. Translating gives CASSLEISPMTGELFF. J is TRBJ2-2 and V is TRBV5-1; D is uncertain. In germline, CDR1 is SGHRS, CDR2 YFSETQ. Trimming took 0 bases from V and 8 from J, leaving 17 bases between them. This CDR3 has 16 residues.

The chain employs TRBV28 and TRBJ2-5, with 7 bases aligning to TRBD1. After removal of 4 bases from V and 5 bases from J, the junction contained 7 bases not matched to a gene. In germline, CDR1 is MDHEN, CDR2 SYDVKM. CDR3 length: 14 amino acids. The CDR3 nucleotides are TGTGCCAGCAGTTCCACAGGGGAAGGCGAGACCCAGTACTTC. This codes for CASSSTGEGETQYF.

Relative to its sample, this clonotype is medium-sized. As DNA, the CDR3 is TGCAGTGCTAGCGGGGGGGTCACAGATACGCAGTATTTT. Its translation: CSASGGVTDTQYF. This rearrangement joins TRBV20-1 to TRBJ2-3; 8 positions agree with TRBD2. J was trimmed by 2 bases and V by 3 bases; bases with no gene match: 1. In germline, CDR1 is DFQATT, CDR2 SNEGSKA (reference sequence). The CDR3 has 13 amino acids.

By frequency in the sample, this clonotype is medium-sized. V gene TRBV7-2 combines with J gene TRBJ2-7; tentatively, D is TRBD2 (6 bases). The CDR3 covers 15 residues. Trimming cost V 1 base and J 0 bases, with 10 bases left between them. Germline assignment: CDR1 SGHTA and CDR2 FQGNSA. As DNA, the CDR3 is TGTGCCAGCAGCTTAGGCGGGGCCAGCTCCTACGAGCAGTACTTC. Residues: CASSLGGASSYEQYF.

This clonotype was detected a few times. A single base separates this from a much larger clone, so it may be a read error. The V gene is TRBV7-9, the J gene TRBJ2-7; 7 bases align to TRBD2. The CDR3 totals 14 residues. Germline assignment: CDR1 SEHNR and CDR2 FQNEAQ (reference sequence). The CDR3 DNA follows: TGTGTCAGCAGCTTGGCGGGAGTTTTCTACGAGCAGTACTTC. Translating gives CVSSLAGVFYEQYF. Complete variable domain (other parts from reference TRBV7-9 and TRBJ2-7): DTGVSQNPRHKITKRGQNVTFRCDPISEHNRLYWYRQTLGQGPEFLTYFQNEAQLEKSRLLSDRFSAERPKGSFSTLEIQRTEQGDSAMYLCVSSLAGVFYEQYFGPGTRLTVT.

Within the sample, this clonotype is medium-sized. The CDR3 sequence: CSASVGAGVGTSNYGYTF. The CDR3 coding sequence is TGCAGTGCTAGCGTAGGGGCGGGTGTCGGAACCTCTAACTATGGCTACACCTTC. J is TRBJ1-2 and V is TRBV20-1; maybe TRBD1 (5 bases). Trimming cost V 3 bases and J 0 bases, with 23 bases left between them. This CDR3 is 18 amino acids long. Germline CDR1 reads DFQATT; CDR2 reads SNEGSKA (reference sequence).

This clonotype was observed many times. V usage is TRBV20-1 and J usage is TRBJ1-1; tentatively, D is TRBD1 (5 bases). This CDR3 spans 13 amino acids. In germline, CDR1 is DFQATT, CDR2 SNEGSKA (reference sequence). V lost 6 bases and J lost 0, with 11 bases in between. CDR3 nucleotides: TGCAGTGCACCAGGGAACTTGAACACTGAAGCTTTCTTT. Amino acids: CSAPGNLNTEAFF.

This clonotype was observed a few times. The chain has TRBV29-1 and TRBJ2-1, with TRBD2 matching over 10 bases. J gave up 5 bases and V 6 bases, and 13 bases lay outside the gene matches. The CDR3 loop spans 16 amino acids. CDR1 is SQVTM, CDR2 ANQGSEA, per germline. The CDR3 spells CSVGAFGLAGDNEQFF. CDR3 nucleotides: TGCAGCGTGGGAGCTTTTGGGCTAGCGGGAGACAATGAGCAGTTCTTC.

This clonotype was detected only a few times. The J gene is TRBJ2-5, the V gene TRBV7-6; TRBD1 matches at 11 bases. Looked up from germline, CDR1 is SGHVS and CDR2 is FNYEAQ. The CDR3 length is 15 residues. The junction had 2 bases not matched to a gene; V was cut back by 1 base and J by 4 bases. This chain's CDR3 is CASSLGTGGGETQYF. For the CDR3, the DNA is TGTGCCAGCAGCTTAGGGACAGGGGGCGGAGAGACCCAGTACTTC.

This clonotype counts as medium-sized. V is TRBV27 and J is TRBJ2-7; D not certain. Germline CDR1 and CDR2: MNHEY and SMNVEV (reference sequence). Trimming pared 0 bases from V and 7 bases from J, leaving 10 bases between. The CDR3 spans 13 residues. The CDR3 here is CASSLSPHGEQYF. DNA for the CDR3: TGTGCCAGCAGTTTATCCCCTCATGGTGAGCAGTACTTC.

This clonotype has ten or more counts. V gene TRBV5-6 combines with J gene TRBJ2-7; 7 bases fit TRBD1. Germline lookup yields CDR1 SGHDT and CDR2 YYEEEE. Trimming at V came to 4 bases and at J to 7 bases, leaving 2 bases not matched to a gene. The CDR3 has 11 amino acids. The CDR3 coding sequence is TGTGCCAGCAGCCTGGACAGGGAGCAGTACTTC. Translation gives CASSLDREQYF.